This T cell receptor beta chain was obtained from a study of T-cell reconstitution after alpha-beta-depleted transplantation in children. CDR1 and CDR2 (germline): SNHLY, FYNNEI. The CDR3 is 14 amino acids. The V gene end was trimmed by 10 bases and the J gene end by 2 bases; junction bases not matched to a gene: 5. A few counts support this clonotype. Antigen specificity is unknown. Preparation of the TCRbeta library was carried out with unique molecular identifiers. TCRdb reprocessed the PCR reads with MiXCR, giving one entry per CDR3 protein. The sample comprises hundreds of thousands of distinct CDR3 sequences, approximately 15% of which are singletons, and approximately 5% rests with the top ten. Overall study findings and caveats: Once a year had passed after transplant, T-cell counts and diversity came mostly from newly produced T cells. Surviving thymic progenitors and recipient T cells were the source of high TCRbeta diversity at day 60 in some patients. Several hundred expanded graft clones reportedly supplied alpha-beta T cells about two months after transplant.

The chain uses TRBV2 and TRBJ2-3, with 11 bases that match TRBD2. The source is a male patient younger than 18 who had a stem cell transplant for acute lymphoblastic leukemia, so the T cells may come from the graft donor. Sequenced here: PBMCs, mostly from graft donor cells, sampled 360 days after TCRalphabeta/CD19-depleted stem cell transplant. CDR3 residues: CANRLAGFTDTQYF. The CDR3 coding sequence is TGTGCCAACAGACTAGCGGGATTCACAGATACGCAGTATTTT.